The 24 T cell receptor beta chains below all came from one sample that was sequenced in a study of blood T cell repertoires in COVID-19. Sequencing used immunoSEQ multiplex PCR; TCRdb keeps in-frame clones, though not all of them. The sample has about 320,000 clones, 90% seen once. Material for sequencing was PBMCs or T cells enriched from blood (not recorded which). All receptors derive from a man between 60 and 75 years old who had recovered from COVID-19.

The J gene is TRBJ1-3, the V gene TRBV19, with D tentatively TRBD1 (5 bases). CDR1 and CDR2 from the germline V gene are LNHDA and SQIVND (reference sequence). Trimming left V 7 bases short and J 4 bases short, with 11 bases between. The CDR3 contains 13 residues. The CDR3 DNA reads TGTGCCAGTACATGGGGGGGAGGAAACACCATATATTTT. This codes for CASTWGGGNTIYF.

This clone has just one count. V is TRBV4-2 and J is TRBJ1-1, with no clear D. Germline CDR1 is LGHNA and CDR2 is YNFKEQ. V was shortened by 0 bases and J by 9 bases, with 20 bases between the two germline ends. The CDR3 has 16 amino acids. The CDR3 sequence is CASSQDGVSAGYQAFF. The CDR3 DNA sequence: TGTGCCAGCAGCCAAGACGGGGTTAGCGCCGGGTATCAAGCTTTCTTT.

V is TRBV18 and J is TRBJ1-5; a possible D gene is TRBD1 (5 bases). The CDR3 length is 14 residues. V gave up 5 bases and J gave up 2 bases, with 10 bases separating them. Germline CDR1 reads KGHSH; CDR2 reads LQKENI. The CDR3 region is CASSSTDGNQPQHF. The DNA for the CDR3 is TGTGCCAGCTCATCGACAGATGGCAATCAGCCCCAGCATTTT.

This chain connects TRBV19 to TRBJ1-4; D is possibly TRBD1 (5 bases). This CDR3 has 15 amino acids. The V and J ends lost 5 bases and 8 bases respectively, with 18 bases between them. Germline CDR1 is LNHDA and CDR2 is SQIVND (reference sequence). The DNA of the CDR3 is TGTGCCAGTAGTGCTCGCGGGACCGGGAACGAAAAACTGTTTTTT. Translated: CASSARGTGNEKLFF.

This chain links TRBV7-9 with TRBJ2-1; perhaps TRBD2 as D (6 bases). The CDR3 runs to 15 residues. Deletions cut 4 bases from V and 3 bases from J, with 13 bases between. Germline CDR1 SEHNR, CDR2 FQNEAQ (reference sequence). In DNA, the CDR3 is TGTGCCAGCAGCTGGGGACTGAGGGACTACAATGAGCAGTTCTTC. Protein sequence: CASSWGLRDYNEQFF.

The rearrangement joins TRBV11-2 to TRBJ1-2; 10 nucleotides line up with TRBD1. Germline trimming cut 3 bases from V and 7 bases from J; bases unmatched to any gene: 11. The germline V gene encodes CDR1 SGHAT and CDR2 FQNNGV. The length of the CDR3 is 16 residues. CDR3 in amino acids: CASSFLETGGFGGYTF. The CDR3 coding sequence is TGTGCCAGCAGCTTCCTCGAGACAGGGGGCTTTGGTGGCTACACCTTC.

The chain couples TRBV5-4 to TRBJ2-3, with D unclear. CDR1 and CDR2 from the germline V gene are SGHNT and YYREEE (reference sequence). The length of the CDR3 is 15 residues. Trimming took off 0 bases at V and 4 bases at J, with 12 bases between the two ends. CDR3 residues: CASSLAPSSPDTQYF. The CDR3 region has the DNA TGTGCCAGCAGCTTGGCCCCCTCTAGTCCAGATACGCAGTATTTT. Full variable domain (remainder filled in from reference TRBV5-4 and TRBJ2-3): ETGVTQSPTHLIKTRGQQVTLRCSSQSGHNTVSWYQQALGQGPQFIFQYYREEENGRGNFPPRFSGLQFPNYSSELNVNALELDDSALYLCASSLAPSSPDTQYFGPGTRLTVL.

The chain carries TRBV25-1 and TRBJ2-7; tentative D call: TRBD1 (5 bases). The germline CDR1 and CDR2 sequences are MGHDK and SYGVNS. This CDR3 contains 12 residues. With 5 bases removed from V and 3 bases from J, the gap between germline ends came to 8 bases. In DNA form, the CDR3 reads TGTGCCAGCAGTTTCCAGGGCTACGAGCAGTACTTC. This gives the protein CASSFQGYEQYF.

As to this clone: Other DNA variants within this sample encode the same CDR3. The chain carries TRBV5-1 and TRBJ1-6; a weak D match, TRBD1 (5 bases). CDR1 and CDR2 (germline): SGHRS, YFSETQ. This CDR3 is built from 15 residues. V lost 0 bases and J 10 bases, leaving 14 bases between the germline ends. The CDR3 protein is CASSLAGTGRSPLHF. CDR3 in DNA: TGCGCCAGCAGCTTGGCGGGTACAGGAAGATCACCCCTCCACTTT.

This chain links TRBV7-2 with TRBJ1-5, with TRBD1 identical over 10 bases. The CDR3 extends over 17 amino acids. V shed 5 bases, J shed 7 bases, and the junction held 14 bases outside the gene matches. Per the germline V gene, CDR1 is SGHTA and CDR2 is FQGNSA. The CDR3 nucleotides read TGTGCCAGCAGCCTCCGGGACAGGGGCGCGGAGGGCCAGCCCCAGCATTTT. Translated, it gives CASSLRDRGAEGQPQHF.

The chain employs TRBV27 and TRBJ2-7, with D maybe TRBD1 (6 bases). This CDR3 comprises 13 residues. Germline assignment: CDR1 MNHEY and CDR2 SMNVEV (reference sequence). V lost 3 bases, J lost 6 bases, and 12 bases lay in between. CDR3 nucleotide sequence: TGTGCCAGCAGTTTGGGCAGGGGTGCCGAGCAGTACTTC. It yields the protein CASSLGRGAEQYF.

The J gene is TRBJ2-1, the V gene TRBV5-5, with 8 bases matching TRBD2. Germline CDR1 is SGHKS and CDR2 is YYEKEE (reference sequence). The junction had 7 bases not matched to a gene; V was cut back by 4 bases and J by 4 bases. The CDR3 runs 15 residues. The CDR3 coding sequence is TGTGCCAGCAGCCGAGCGGGAGAAGGTTACAATGAGCAGTTCTTC. It codes for CASSRAGEGYNEQFF.

This chain connects TRBV6-2 or TRBV6-3 to TRBJ2-1, with TRBD2 identical over 10 bases. The J segment lost 6 bases and the V segment lost 2 bases, leaving 10 bases of the junction unmatched. The germline V gene has CDR1 MNHEY and CDR2 SVGEGT. The CDR3 has 17 amino acids. CDR3 sequence: CASSYPRTAGGPNEQFF. CDR3 sequence (DNA): TGTGCCAGCAGTTACCCGCGAACAGCGGGGGGGCCCAATGAGCAGTTCTTC.

The chain links TRBV5-1 to TRBJ1-4; 10 positions match TRBD1. This CDR3 is 14 amino acids long. V was clipped by 4 bases and J by 6 bases; unmatched bases: 3. In germline, CDR1 is SGHRS, CDR2 YFSETQ. CDR3 residues: CASSTGTGDEKLFF. The CDR3 DNA reads TGCGCCAGCAGCACCGGGACAGGGGATGAAAAACTGTTTTTT.

The chain recombines TRBV6-5 with TRBJ2-7; 8 positions match TRBD2. The germline V gene has CDR1 MNHEY and CDR2 SVGAGI. Trimming at V came to 0 bases and at J to 3 bases, leaving 4 bases not matched to a gene. CDR3 length: 15 residues. CDR3 in amino acids: CASSYSTSGYYEQYF. DNA of the CDR3: TGTGCCAGCAGTTACTCCACTAGCGGATACTACGAGCAGTACTTC.

The V call is TRBV4-1, the J call TRBJ1-1; D possibly corresponds to TRBD1 (5 bases). CDR1 and CDR2 (germline): MGHRA, YSYEKL. The CDR3 runs 15 residues. The ends were cut back, 4 bases at V and 1 base at J, with 13 bases in the middle. In nucleotides, the CDR3 is TGCGCCAGCAGCCGAAAGCCGACAGAGAACACTGAAGCTTTCTTT. This translates into CASSRKPTENTEAFF.

V gene TRBV7-9 combines with J gene TRBJ2-1; 11 bases match TRBD2. This CDR3 has 17 residues. Germline V CDR1 and CDR2: SEHNR, FQNEAQ (reference sequence). Germline trimming cut 1 base from V and 7 bases from J; bases unmatched to any gene: 9. The CDR3, as DNA: TGTGCCAGCAGCTTAGGGGGACTAGCGGACTGGGGGAATGAGCAGTTCTTC. Translated, it gives CASSLGGLADWGNEQFF.

The gene calls are TRBV5-1 and TRBJ2-2, with 8 bases fitting TRBD2. From germline, CDR1 is SGHRS and CDR2 YFSETQ. CDR3 length: 16 residues. The V gene end was trimmed by 1 base and the J gene end by 0 bases; junction bases not matched to a gene: 2. CDR3 coding DNA: TGCGCCAGCAGCTTGTTGCGGGGGGCGAACACCGGGGAGCTGTTTTTT. It translates to CASSLLRGANTGELFF.

The V call is TRBV9, the J call TRBJ2-7; TRBD2 agrees at 7 bases. From germline, CDR1 is SGDLS and CDR2 YYNGEE. Trimming cost V 0 bases and J 1 base; bases outside gene matches: 10. The CDR3 has 17 amino acids. CDR3 protein: CASSVEGRAVNSYEQYF. In nucleotides, the CDR3 is TGTGCCAGCAGCGTAGAGGGGAGGGCAGTCAATTCCTACGAGCAGTACTTC.

The V call is TRBV24-1, the J call TRBJ1-2; TRBD1 matches at 8 bases. Germline CDR1 reads KGHDR; CDR2 reads SFDVKD. V was pared by 3 bases and J by 7 bases, with 3 bases of the junction left unmatched. The CDR3 extends over 13 amino acids. CDR3 sequence (DNA): TGTGCCACCAGTGATGAACAGGGGGTTGGCTACACCTTC. This sequence encodes CATSDEQGVGYTF.

This clone was seen only once. The same CDR3 can be traced to other DNA sequences in this sample. The rearrangement links TRBV19 to TRBJ2-7; 8 bases line up with TRBD1. Per germline, CDR1 LNHDA and CDR2 SQIVND (reference sequence). V was pared by 3 bases and J by 4 bases, with 5 bases of the junction left unmatched. This CDR3 spans 14 amino acids. This CDR3 is CASSIGQGAYEQYF. CDR3 bases: TGTGCCAGTAGTATTGGTCAGGGGGCTTACGAGCAGTACTTC.

The chain employs TRBV4-1 and TRBJ1-2; no reliable D call. This CDR3 spans 18 amino acids. CDR1 MGHRA and CDR2 YSYEKL come from the germline V gene. Trimming pared 0 bases from V and 0 bases from J, leaving 17 bases between. The CDR3 is CASSQDLRRSGANYGYTF. CDR3 sequence (DNA): TGCGCCAGCAGCCAAGATCTGCGGCGGTCGGGAGCTAACTATGGCTACACCTTC.

The chain has TRBV3-1 (or the pseudogene TRBV3-2) and TRBJ1-1, with D perhaps matching TRBD1 (5 bases). V was shortened by 3 bases and J by 5 bases, with 25 bases between the two germline ends. CDR3 length equals 18 residues. Germline CDR1 LGHDT, CDR2 YNNKEL (reference sequence). CDR3 amino acids: CASSQGPEQATTPTEAFF. The CDR3 nucleotides read TGTGCCAGCAGCCAGGGCCCCGAACAGGCGACAACCCCTACTGAAGCTTTCTTT.

The chain is built from TRBV2 and TRBJ1-1; D is ambiguous. Trimming removed 3 bases from V and 9 bases from J, with 20 bases in between. Germline CDR1 reads SNHLY; CDR2 reads FYNNEI. This CDR3 contains 15 residues. The CDR3 sequence is CASSDPPPGRAKAFF. The CDR3 nucleotides are TGTGCCAGCAGTGATCCGCCTCCGGGGAGGGCCAAAGCTTTCTTT.